This T cell receptor beta chain was documented in a study of PD-L1 blockade in urothelial cancer. Study information: Blood samples had a median of approximately 150,000 T cells, 75,000 or so unique TCRs, and clonality around 0.08.

TCRdb keeps only in-frame clones here, not all; method: immunoSEQ multiplex PCR. The table has 50,000 or so clones, under 90% seen once. This clone has a single count. Sequencing was performed on PBMCs, taken around atezolizumab (anti-PD-L1) treatment. This sequence originates from a middle-aged man with urothelial cancer.

The CDR3 sequence is CASRQGPTPQHF. CDR3 in DNA: TGTGCCAGCCGACAGGGACCTACGCCCCAGCATTTT. The chain joins TRBV7-2 to TRBJ1-5, with 7 bases that match TRBD1. The CDR3 spans 12 residues. Per the germline V gene, CDR1 is SGHTA and CDR2 is FQGNSA. The V and J ends lost 8 bases and 9 bases, in that order; junction bases with no gene match: 7. The full variable domain, in which reference TRBV7-2 and TRBJ1-5 provide the parts outside the CDR3, is GAGVSQSPSNKVTEKGKDVELRCDPISGHTALYWYRQSLGQGLEFLIYFQGNSAPDKSGLPSDRFSAERTGGSVSTLTIQRTQQEDSAVYLCASRQGPTPQHFGDGTRLSIL.